The subject of this entry is one TCR beta chain. Treatment: around 19 received Ad26.COV2.S at low or high dose, single or two shots; roughly five received placebo; per-sample allocation not given. After the first vaccine or placebo injection, samples were drawn on day 63. Clones were sequenced by immunoSEQ multiplex PCR, and TCRdb holds only the in-frame ones, with some missing. Among roughly 680,000 clones listed, approximately 88% were seen once. This sample was taken from a study of Ad26.COV2.S vaccination and SARS-CoV-2 variants. Germline lookup yields CDR1 SGHNT and CDR2 YYREEE (reference sequence). V lost 1 base to trimming and J lost 6 bases, with 11 bases between them. The CDR3 is 14 residues long.

Sequencing was performed on peripheral blood, taken in a trial of Ad26.COV2.S vaccine versus placebo. This chain joins TRBV5-4 and TRBJ2-1; a weak D match, TRBD1 (6 bases). The TCR comes from a person aged 18-65 years who received the Ad26.COV2.S COVID-19 vaccine or a placebo. CDR3 in amino acids: CASSLPGTTNEQFF. The CDR3 DNA reads TGTGCCAGCAGCTTGCCTGGGACAACCAATGAGCAGTTCTTC.